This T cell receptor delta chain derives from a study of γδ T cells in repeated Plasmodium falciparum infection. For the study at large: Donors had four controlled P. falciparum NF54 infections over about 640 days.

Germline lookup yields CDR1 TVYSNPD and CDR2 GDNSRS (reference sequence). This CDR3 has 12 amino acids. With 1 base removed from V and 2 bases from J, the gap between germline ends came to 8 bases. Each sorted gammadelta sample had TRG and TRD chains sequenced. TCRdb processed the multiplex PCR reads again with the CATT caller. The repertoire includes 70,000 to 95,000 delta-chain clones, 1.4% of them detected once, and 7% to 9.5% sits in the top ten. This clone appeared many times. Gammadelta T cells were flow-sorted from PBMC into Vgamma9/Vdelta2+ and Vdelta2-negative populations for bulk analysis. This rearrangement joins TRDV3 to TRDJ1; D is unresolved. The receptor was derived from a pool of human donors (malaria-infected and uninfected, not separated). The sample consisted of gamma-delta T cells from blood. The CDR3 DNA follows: TGTGCCTTTAACGGGGTTACCGATAAACTCATCTTT. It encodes CAFNGVTDKLIF.